Listed here are 11 T cell receptor beta chains from one sample, sequenced in a study of cytomegalovirus exposure and HLA in healthy donors. The PCR ran on 60 Vbeta and 13 Jbeta primers. Sequenced by immunoSEQ multiplex PCR; TCRdb stores in-frame clones only, minus some. The sample records 150,000 to 200,000 clones, about 80% being singletons. Sequenced material: PBMCs. All receptors derive from a woman aged 45 to 65 in good health and CMV-seronegative.

V usage is TRBV11-2 and J usage is TRBJ2-5; TRBD2 agrees at 8 bases. Looked up from germline, CDR1 is SGHAT and CDR2 is FQNNGV. V lost 3 bases and J lost 1; bases outside the gene matches: 4. The CDR3 length is 15 residues. The CDR3 sequence: CASSLWREVQETQYF. CDR3 nucleotides: TGTGCCAGCAGCTTGTGGCGGGAGGTCCAAGAGACCCAGTACTTC.

CDR3 amino acids: CASSFFMGNTIYF. CDR3 coding DNA: TGTGCCAGCAGTTTCTTTATGGGAAACACCATATATTTT. This chain links TRBV28 with TRBJ1-3, with D unclear. Germline V gene data show CDR1 as MDHEN and CDR2 as SYDVKM. The CDR3 consists of 13 residues. The V gene lost 3 bases and the J gene lost 4 bases, with 7 bases spanning the gap.

The rearrangement joins TRBV9 to TRBJ1-4; perhaps TRBD1 as D (6 bases). CDR1 and CDR2 from the germline V gene are SGDLS and YYNGEE. The CDR3 loop spans 17 amino acids. Trimming cost V 4 bases and J 8 bases, with 24 bases left between them. The CDR3 loop is CASSPGQTFFLQEKLFF. DNA of the CDR3: TGTGCCAGCAGCCCCGGACAGACCTTTTTCCTTCAGGAAAAACTGTTTTTT.

V gene TRBV19 combines with J gene TRBJ1-2, with TRBD1 matching 7 bases. The germline CDR1 and CDR2 sequences are LNHDA and SQIVND (reference sequence). V shed 5 bases, J shed 0 bases, and the junction held 6 bases outside the gene matches. This CDR3 comprises 15 residues. DNA for the CDR3: TGTGCCAGTAGTTCTAGGACAGGCGCTAACTATGGCTACACCTTC. Its protein product is CASSSRTGANYGYTF.

CDR3 in DNA: TGTGCCAGCAGTTTACGTACGGATGGCTACACCTTC. Residues: CASSLRTDGYTF. The chain employs TRBV28 and TRBJ1-2; D is undetermined. The CDR3 is 12 amino acids. CDR1 is MDHEN, CDR2 SYDVKM, per germline. The ends were cut back, 2 bases at V and 6 bases at J, with 7 bases in the middle.

This clone was observed a single time. The chain uses TRBV7-2 and TRBJ1-1; no reliable D call. The CDR3 is 14 residues long. Germline-derived CDR1 and CDR2 are SGHTA and FQGNSA. Trimming stripped 0 bases from V and 6 bases from J, with 11 bases between. CDR3 DNA sequence: TGTGCCAGCAGCTTAGCGCTGGGCGGGCCTGAAGCTTTCTTT. Protein: CASSLALGGPEAFF.

The CDR3 spells CASSADRAHNEQFF. The CDR3 DNA is TGTGCCAGTAGTGCCGACAGGGCCCACAATGAGCAGTTCTTC. The chain is built from TRBV19 and TRBJ2-1; 7 nucleotides align to TRBD1. CDR3 size: 14 residues. Per germline, CDR1 LNHDA and CDR2 SQIVND (reference sequence). V gave up 5 bases and J gave up 5 bases; unmatched junction bases: 6.

The rearrangement joins TRBV19 to TRBJ2-2; 9 positions match TRBD2. The germline V gene encodes CDR1 LNHDA and CDR2 SQIVND (reference sequence). CDR3 length equals 15 residues. V shed 3 bases, J shed 4 bases, and the junction held 3 bases outside the gene matches. The CDR3 nucleotides read TGTGCCAGTAGTATGCTAGCGGGGCCCACCGGGGAGCTGTTTTTT. Translation: CASSMLAGPTGELFF.

The chain recombines TRBV5-1 with TRBJ2-2, with 8 positions matching TRBD1. In germline, CDR1 is SGHRS, CDR2 YFSETQ. J gave up 3 bases and V 4 bases, and 2 bases lay outside the gene matches. CDR3 length: 14 amino acids. The CDR3 sequence: CASSVTGDTGELFF. The CDR3 DNA reads TGCGCCAGCAGCGTGACAGGGGACACCGGGGAGCTGTTTTTT.

This clone was counted once. The rearrangement links TRBV7-9 to TRBJ2-7, with a tentative D call TRBD2 (6 bases). Trimming removed 8 bases from V and 4 bases from J, with 12 bases in between. From germline, CDR1 is SEHNR and CDR2 FQNEAQ (reference sequence). CDR3 length equals 12 residues. CDR3 loop: CASSTGVYEQYF. In DNA, the CDR3 is TGTGCCAGCTCCACGGGGGTTTACGAGCAGTACTTC. Variable domain in full (rest from reference TRBV7-9 and TRBJ2-7): DTGVSQNPRHKITKRGQNVTFRCDPISEHNRLYWYRQTLGQGPEFLTYFQNEAQLEKSRLLSDRFSAERPKGSFSTLEIQRTEQGDSAMYLCASSTGVYEQYFGPGTRLTVT.

The chain uses TRBV7-2 and TRBJ1-6; tentatively, D is TRBD1 (5 bases). The length of the CDR3 is 13 residues. Trimming took 5 bases from V and 10 from J, leaving 12 bases between them. Germline V gives CDR1 SGHTA, CDR2 FQGNSA. The CDR3 here is CASSIEGRSPLHF. The CDR3 region has the DNA TGTGCCAGCAGCATAGAGGGGCGATCACCCCTCCACTTT. Variable domain in full (rest from reference TRBV7-2 and TRBJ1-6): GAGVSQSPSNKVTEKGKDVELRCDPISGHTALYWYRQSLGQGLEFLIYFQGNSAPDKSGLPSDRFSAERTGGSVSTLTIQRTQQEDSAVYLCASSIEGRSPLHFGNGTRLTVT.